This T cell receptor (beta chain) came from a study of T cell repertoires in cytomegalovirus infection. TCRdb re-analysed the reads in MiXCR, keeping a single row per CDR3 protein. The sample lists just under 500,000 distinct CDR3 sequences, 30% to 40% occurring once. This CDR3 has 14 residues. Germline V gene data show CDR1 as SGHRS and CDR2 as YFSETQ. Deletions cut 4 bases from V and 2 bases from J, with 12 bases between. Note on this clonotype: The antigen is unknown.

The chain joins TRBV5-1 to TRBJ2-5; D unresolved. The source of this sequence is a human donor in good health (CMV status not recorded). Some clones in this sample may be carry-over from other donors' samples. The material was cultured PBMCs, obtained from culture after CMV antigen stimulation. The CDR3 DNA reads TGCGCCAGCAGCCCGACGCCGTTACAAGAGACCCAGTACTTC. Translated, it gives CASSPTPLQETQYF.